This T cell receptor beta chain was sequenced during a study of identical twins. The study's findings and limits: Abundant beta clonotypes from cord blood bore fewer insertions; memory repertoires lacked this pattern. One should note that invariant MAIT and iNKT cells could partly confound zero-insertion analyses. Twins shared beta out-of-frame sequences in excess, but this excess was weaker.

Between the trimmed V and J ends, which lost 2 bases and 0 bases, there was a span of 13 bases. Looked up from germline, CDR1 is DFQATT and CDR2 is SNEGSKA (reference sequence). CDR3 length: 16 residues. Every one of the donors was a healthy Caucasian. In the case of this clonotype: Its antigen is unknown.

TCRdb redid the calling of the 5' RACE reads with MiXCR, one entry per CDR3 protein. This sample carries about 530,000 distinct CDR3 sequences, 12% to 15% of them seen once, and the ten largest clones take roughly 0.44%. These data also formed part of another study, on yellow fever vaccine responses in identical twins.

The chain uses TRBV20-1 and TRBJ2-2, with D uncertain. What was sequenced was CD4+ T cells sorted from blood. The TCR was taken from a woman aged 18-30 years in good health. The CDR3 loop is CSARTWELANTGELFF. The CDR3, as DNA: TGCAGTGCTAGAACCTGGGAACTCGCGAACACCGGGGAGCTGTTTTTT.